The clone carrying this T cell receptor (beta chain) was detected only once. Its antigen is unidentified. Germline V gene sequence: CDR1 WNHNN, CDR2 SYGVQD (reference sequence). V lost 8 bases to trimming and J lost 3 bases; unmatched junction nucleotides: 3. The CDR3 has 13 residues. This entry is derived from a study of T cell responses to AZD1222 COVID-19 vaccine. For the study at large: Second-dose timings of about 4 or about 12 weeks were pooled.

Here immunoSEQ multiplex PCR was the method, and the copy in TCRdb shows in-frame clones only, minus some. The sample lists 80,000 to 95,000 clones, almost 80% seen once, with 20% to 25% in the top ten. Overall study results and limits: Dominant at 160-218 and 743-854, vaccine-associated CD4 TCRs also spanned spike. None of the repertoires were sampled until the peak T cell response had passed.

The V and J genes are TRBV10-1 and TRBJ2-7; TRBD2 agrees at 11 bases. The clonotype originates from an adult in good health. Sequenced material: peripheral blood, taken on day 0 of AZD1222 vaccination. The CDR3 DNA sequence: TGCGCCAGCGGGGGACTAGCGGTCTACGAGCAGTACTTC. It yields the protein CASGGLAVYEQYF.